This entry lists 25 T cell receptor beta chains sequenced from one sample in a study of metastatic and nonmetastatic thyroid tumors. TCRdb re-called clones via MiXCR from the PCR reads. The table shows some 24,000 clones, with 21% occurring only once. The entire patient cohort was treatment-naive prior to thyroid surgery. Sequencing was performed on blood. The source of these receptors is a male donor with papillary thyroid cancer or a benign thyroid nodule (not recorded which). Some clones in this sample may be carry-over from other donors' samples.

This clone was picked up many times. This sequence joins TRBV7-2 and TRBJ2-7; TRBD2 matches 11 bases. The germline V gene encodes CDR1 SGHTA and CDR2 FQGNSA. V dropped 1 base and J dropped 4; count of bases not matched to a gene: 3. The CDR3 is 15 amino acids. This CDR3 is CASSLVLAGVYEQYF. The CDR3 DNA reads TGTGCCAGCAGCTTAGTACTAGCGGGAGTGTACGAGCAGTACTTC.

This clone was found many times. This chain joins TRBV7-6 and TRBJ2-3, with D possibly matching TRBD1 (5 bases). V dropped 0 bases and J dropped 11 bases, with 18 bases sitting between them. CDR1 SGHVS and CDR2 FNYEAQ come from the germline V gene. The CDR3 contains 15 residues. The CDR3 is CASSLAVGTYTGQYF. The CDR3 bases are TGTGCCAGCAGCTTAGCCGTCGGAACCTATACAGGGCAGTATTTT.

Many counts were recorded for this clone. The genes are TRBV2 and TRBJ1-2, with a weak D call TRBD1 (5 bases). CDR1 and CDR2 from the germline V gene are SNHLY and FYNNEI. The CDR3 covers 14 residues. The V end was cut by 7 bases, the J end by 8 bases, with 20 bases between. The CDR3 loop is CASTQSTASKGYTF. As DNA, the CDR3 is TGTGCCAGCACCCAATCGACAGCTTCGAAAGGCTACACCTTC.

The chain recombines TRBV24-1 with TRBJ2-2; D ambiguous. The CDR3 loop spans 13 amino acids. Looked up from germline, CDR1 is KGHDR and CDR2 is SFDVKD. CDR3: CVASDHGTGELFF. CDR3 DNA sequence: TGTGTCGCCAGTGATCACGGAACCGGGGAGCTGTTTTTT.

This clone was observed a few times. The chain uses TRBV27 and TRBJ1-1; 8 bases map to TRBD1. Trimming at V came to 6 bases and at J to 4 bases, leaving 7 bases not matched to a gene. The germline V gene has CDR1 MNHEY and CDR2 SMNVEV (reference sequence). This CDR3 has 14 amino acids. The CDR3 loop reads CASRVRDRFTEAFF. CDR3 in DNA: TGTGCCAGCAGGGTTAGGGACAGGTTCACTGAAGCTTTCTTT.

About this clone itself: A much larger clone is a single base away; this may be a read error. J is TRBJ2-1 and V is TRBV3-1; D unclear. CDR1 and CDR2 (germline): LGHDT, YNNKEL (reference sequence). There are 16 residues in the CDR3. The CDR3, as DNA: TGTGCCAGCAGCCCCACGATCGGAGTCTCCAACAATGAGCAGTTCTTC. Translating it yields CASSPTIGVSNNEQFF.

This clone was observed many times. The V gene is TRBV9, the J gene TRBJ2-7; 7 nucleotides align to TRBD1. Germline V gene sequence: CDR1 SGDLS, CDR2 YYNGEE. Trimming took 4 bases from V and 1 from J; bases not matched to a gene: 5. The length of the CDR3 is 14 residues. CDR3 sequence: CASSISTGSYEQYF. In DNA, the CDR3 is TGTGCCAGCAGCATCTCGACAGGGTCCTACGAGCAGTACTTC.

A few counts support this clone. The CDR3 region is CASSEVAGEGEKLFF. The CDR3 DNA reads TGTGCCAGCAGTGAAGTGGCAGGGGAAGGTGAAAAACTGTTTTTT. This chain uses TRBV6-1 with TRBJ1-4, with D tentatively TRBD1 (6 bases). The germline CDR1 and CDR2 sequences are MNHNS and SASEGT. The ends were cut back, 1 base at V and 7 bases at J, with 13 bases in the middle. The CDR3 is 15 amino acids.

By frequency in the sample, this clone is medium-sized. This chain uses TRBV12-3 or TRBV12-4 with TRBJ2-3; 8 bases are a match to TRBD1. V lost 8 bases to trimming and J lost 2 bases; unmatched junction nucleotides: 3. CDR3 size: 13 residues. The CDR3 DNA is TGTGCCAGCCAGGGGGCCATCACAGATACGCAGTATTTT. Translated: CASQGAITDTQYF.

This clone has at least ten counts. Other DNA sequences within the sample encode an identical CDR3. This chain joins TRBV5-6 and TRBJ2-3, with TRBD2 as a possible D gene (7 bases). Germline V gene sequence: CDR1 SGHDT, CDR2 YYEEEE. V lost 0 bases and J lost 2, with 13 bases in between. The CDR3 loop spans 16 amino acids. In DNA form, the CDR3 reads TGTGCCAGCAGCTTGGAGGGCGGGGGCGTCACAGATACGCAGTATTTT. It is translated as CASSLEGGGVTDTQYF.

The CDR3 here is CASSDGTSYEQYF. DNA for the CDR3: TGTGCCAGCAGCGACGGGACTAGTTACGAGCAGTACTTC. The chain links TRBV9 to TRBJ2-7; 8 nucleotides align to TRBD2. This CDR3 has 13 residues. CDR1 and CDR2 from the germline V gene are SGDLS and YYNGEE. V shed 3 bases, J shed 4 bases, and the junction held 3 bases outside the gene matches.

The rearrangement joins TRBV5-1 to TRBJ1-1; perhaps TRBD1 as D (6 bases). The CDR3 consists of 15 residues. Trimming removed 5 bases at V and 2 bases at J, with 16 bases between. CDR1 is SGHRS and CDR2 is YFSETQ in the germline V gene. As DNA, the CDR3 is TGCGCCAGCAGTCGGACCTCAGGGGCTAACACTGAAGCTTTCTTT. This codes for CASSRTSGANTEAFF.

The chain joins TRBV19 to TRBJ2-1, with 9 bases matching TRBD2. The CDR3 sequence is 16 residues long. CDR1 LNHDA and CDR2 SQIVND come from the germline V gene (reference sequence). Losses at the gene ends were 7 bases for V and 4 bases for J; bases not matched to a gene: 11. The CDR3 is CASITGTSWWYNEQFF. DNA of the CDR3: TGTGCCAGTATTACCGGGACTAGCTGGTGGTACAATGAGCAGTTCTTC.

This clone was picked up a small number of times. This rearrangement joins TRBV19 to TRBJ2-7; no clear D gene. Looked up from germline, CDR1 is LNHDA and CDR2 is SQIVND (reference sequence). V was shortened by 3 bases and J by 5 bases, with 14 bases between the two germline ends. CDR3 length: 14 amino acids. CDR3 DNA sequence: TGTGCCAGTAGTATCGGCGGTATTATCAACGAGCAGTACTTC. Amino acids: CASSIGGIINEQYF.

This clone was counted at least ten times. The rearrangement links TRBV29-1 to TRBJ1-4, with D unresolved. Germline V gene data show CDR1 as SQVTM and CDR2 as ANQGSEA. The CDR3 consists of 11 residues. The germline V and J ends were trimmed by 3 bases and 11 bases, with 10 bases remaining between them. CDR3 nucleotide sequence: TGCAGCGTTGATACCGCGGGCAAACTGTTTTTT. Its translation: CSVDTAGKLFF.

This clone has a count of ten or more. The chain has TRBV5-1 and TRBJ2-1, with 13 positions matching TRBD2. The CDR3 consists of 16 residues. V shed 4 bases, J shed 8 bases, and the junction held 9 bases outside the gene matches. Germline CDR1 reads SGHRS; CDR2 reads YFSETQ. The CDR3 DNA reads TGCGCCAGCAGCCGCGGACTAGCGGGAGTTCTGGATGAGCAGTTCTTC. Encoded protein: CASSRGLAGVLDEQFF.

This clone showed up just a few times. This chain connects TRBV19 to TRBJ2-7; D possibly corresponds to TRBD2 (6 bases). Trimming left V 3 bases short and J 2 bases short, with 14 bases between. Germline values: CDR1 LNHDA, CDR2 SQIVND (reference sequence). The CDR3 length is 15 residues. The CDR3 is CASSIPGSEPYEQYF. The CDR3 nucleotides are TGTGCCAGTAGTATCCCCGGGAGTGAACCCTACGAGCAGTACTTC.

This chain uses TRBV5-4 with TRBJ2-7, with TRBD1 matching 7 bases. The germline gives CDR1 SGHNT, CDR2 YYREEE (reference sequence). CDR3 size: 14 residues. V dropped 0 bases and J dropped 13; count of bases not matched to a gene: 13. The CDR3, as DNA: TGTGCCAGCAGCTTGGCCGGGACAGCCTACGATCATTACTTC. Amino acids: CASSLAGTAYDHYF.

This clone was recorded at least ten times. One end of the junction fails to match germline, which may point to a read error. The gene calls are TRBV12-3 or TRBV12-4 and TRBJ2-7; no clear D. This CDR3 has 11 amino acids. DNA for the CDR3: TGTGCCAGCAGTTTGACTCCGCGCCCTTTCTTC. Protein sequence: CASSLTPRPFF.

This clone was recorded at least ten times. Other DNA sequences in the sample encode the same CDR3. V usage is TRBV20-1 and J usage is TRBJ2-3; TRBD2 aligns across 8 bases. Trimming at V came to 4 bases and at J to 3 bases, leaving 6 bases not matched to a gene. CDR1 and CDR2 (germline): DFQATT, SNEGSKA (reference sequence). The CDR3 is made up of 14 amino acids. The CDR3 loop is CSATQAGGTDTQYF. The CDR3 coding sequence is TGCAGTGCTACCCAGGCGGGAGGAACAGATACGCAGTATTTT.

The table lists this clone with a few counts. The genes are TRBV5-1 and TRBJ2-2, with a weak D call TRBD2 (6 bases). Trimming stripped 5 bases from V and 4 bases from J, with 15 bases between. This CDR3 has 15 amino acids. Germline CDR1 SGHRS, CDR2 YFSETQ. The CDR3 sequence: CASRPWAGLTGELFF. CDR3 sequence (DNA): TGCGCCAGCAGGCCTTGGGCGGGACTCACCGGGGAGCTGTTTTTT.

As concerns this clone: This sample includes further DNA sequences coding for the same CDR3. V usage is TRBV6-1 and J usage is TRBJ2-7; 12 bases match TRBD1. The CDR3 sequence is 16 residues long. CDR1 is MNHNS and CDR2 is SASEGT in the germline V gene. The junction had 10 bases not matched to a gene; V was cut back by 0 bases and J by 10 bases. This CDR3 reads CASSEAPGTGGLGQYF. CDR3 nucleotide sequence: TGTGCCAGCAGTGAAGCTCCCGGGACAGGGGGCTTAGGTCAGTACTTC.

This clone has a count of ten or more. The rearrangement uses TRBV5-1 and TRBJ1-3, with D uncertain. Trimming cost V 1 base and J 4 bases, with 3 bases left between them. The V gene's germline CDR1 is SGHRS and CDR2 YFSETQ. This CDR3 comprises 12 residues. The CDR3 reads CASSLTGNTIYF. CDR3 nucleotides: TGCGCCAGCAGCTTGACCGGAAACACCATATATTTT. Together with reference TRBV5-1 and TRBJ1-3, the CDR3 gives the full variable domain: KAGVTQTPRYLIKTRGQQVTLSCSPISGHRSVSWYQQTPGQGLQFLFEYFSETQRNKGNFPGRFSGRQFSNSRSEMNVSTLELGDSALYLCASSLTGNTIYFGEGSWLTVV.

This clone was seen at least ten times. The chain is built from TRBV9 and TRBJ2-5, with D unresolved. This CDR3 is built from 14 residues. CDR1 and CDR2 from the germline V gene are SGDLS and YYNGEE. The ends were cut back, 3 bases at V and 1 base at J, with 10 bases in the middle. The CDR3 sequence: CASSAHSRQETQYF. For the CDR3, the DNA is TGTGCCAGCAGCGCCCATAGCCGCCAAGAGACCCAGTACTTC.

This clone was recorded many times. DNA for the CDR3: TGTGCCACCAGTGATCGGGGAAATCAGCCCCAGCATTTT. This encodes CATSDRGNQPQHF. The chain carries TRBV24-1 and TRBJ1-5; D remains unclear. Trimming pared 3 bases from V and 4 bases from J, leaving 6 bases between. The CDR3 is 13 residues long. The V gene's germline CDR1 is KGHDR and CDR2 SFDVKD.